The sequence of this T cell receptor (beta chain) was determined in a study of radiotherapy plus CTLA-4 blockade in lung cancer. Whole-study results and caveats: Reports identified early blood T cell clone dynamics, with interferon-beta, as the best response predictor. The study found tumor-derived TCR clones expanded in blood after radiotherapy plus ipilimumab.

Remarks on this clone: Its target is not known.

Trimming cost V 1 base and J 6 bases, with 18 bases left between them. The germline V gene encodes CDR1 SGHTA and CDR2 FQGTGA. The CDR3 is 17 residues long. Focal radiation with ipilimumab CTLA-4 blockade was given to patients with chemo-refractory metastatic non-small-cell lung cancer. The repertoire was sequenced with immunoSEQ multiplex PCR; TCRdb's copy has only in-frame clones and lacks some. The table shows roughly 80,000 clones, with over 70% occurring only once. The sequence derives from a human donor with non-small cell lung cancer who had a partial response to radiotherapy plus ipilimumab. Some clones in this sample may be carry-over from other donors' samples. The chain has TRBV7-3 and TRBJ2-2; TRBD2 is a possible D gene (7 bases). The specimen was peripheral blood, collected from a patient treated with radiotherapy plus ipilimumab. CDR3 bases: TGTGCCAGCAGCTTAAACTCTTTTGTAGGGGGGGCCGGGGAGCTGTTTTTT. This gives the protein CASSLNSFVGGAGELFF.